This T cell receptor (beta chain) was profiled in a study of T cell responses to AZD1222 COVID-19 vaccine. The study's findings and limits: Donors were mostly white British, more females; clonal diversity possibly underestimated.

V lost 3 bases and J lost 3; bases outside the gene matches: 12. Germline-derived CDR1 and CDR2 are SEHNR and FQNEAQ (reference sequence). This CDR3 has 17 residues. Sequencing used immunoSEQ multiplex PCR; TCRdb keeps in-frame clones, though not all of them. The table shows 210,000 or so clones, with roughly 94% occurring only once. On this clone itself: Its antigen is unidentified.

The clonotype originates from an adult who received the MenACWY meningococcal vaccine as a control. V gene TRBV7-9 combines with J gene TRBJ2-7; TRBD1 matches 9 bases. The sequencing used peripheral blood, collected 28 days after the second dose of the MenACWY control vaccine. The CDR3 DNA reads TGTGCCAGCAGCTTGGGCCGACAGGGGGGATTTAACTACGAGCAGTACTTC. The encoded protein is CASSLGRQGGFNYEQYF.